The clone carrying this TCR beta chain was counted a few times. TCRdb independently ran MiXCR on the 5' RACE reads; one entry per CDR3 protein. The data hold over 40,000 distinct CDR3 sequences, with under 20% observed a single time. The sample comes from a study of chronic HIV infection and antiretroviral therapy. The TCR was taken from an adult who had HIV and had not received antiretroviral therapy, or was an uninfected healthy control (not recorded which). The sample was peripheral blood.

The CDR3 spells CASSLQGQPQHF. The CDR3 DNA reads as TGTGCCAGCAGTTTACAAGGGCAGCCCCAGCATTTT. The chain combines TRBV28 with TRBJ1-5; no definite D call. Trimming stripped 2 bases from V and 7 bases from J, with 6 bases between. The CDR3 covers 12 residues. Germline CDR1 reads MDHEN; CDR2 reads SYDVKM.